These T cell receptor beta chains were read from a single sample in a study of blood T cell repertoires in COVID-19. The assay was immunoSEQ multiplex PCR, and TCRdb's table has in-frame clones only and misses some. The sample lists 300,000 to 500,000 clones, approximately 85% occurring once. Source material: PBMCs or T cells enriched from blood (not recorded which). These receptors came from a woman in her 40s with acute COVID-19. The CDR3 runs from the conserved cysteine through the conserved F or W. D genes are given only for firm matches. Rows give clone size only sometimes, using once, few, many, or a class for an expanded clone.

cdr3_aa: CASSYRDRAYEQYF
cdr3_nt: TGTGCCAGCAGTTACCGGGACAGAGCGTACGAGCAGTACTTC
j_call: TRBJ2-7
cdr3_length: 14
v_call: TRBV6-5
clone_size: NA
d_call: TRBD1

cdr3_aa: CSVEDRDRGIYEQYF
cdr3_nt: TGCAGCGTTGAGGACCGGGACAGGGGAATCTACGAGCAGTACTTC
j_call: TRBJ2-7
cdr3_length: 15
v_call: TRBV29-1
clone_size: few
d_call: TRBD1

cdr3_aa: CASSVLTSGGVKDEQFF
cdr3_nt: TGTGCCAGCAGCGTTCTGACTAGCGGGGGGGTCAAAGATGAGCAGTTCTTC
j_call: TRBJ2-1
cdr3_length: 17
v_call: TRBV9
clone_size: NA
d_call: TRBD2

cdr3_aa: CASSQEEASGADEQFF
cdr3_nt: TGTGCCAGCAGCCAAGAGGAGGCTAGCGGCGCGGATGAGCAGTTCTTC
j_call: TRBJ2-1
cdr3_length: 16
v_call: TRBV4-2
clone_size: NA
d_call: TRBD2

cdr3_aa: CASSLAGNNQPQHF
cdr3_nt: TGTGCCAGCAGTTTAGCAGGGAACAATCAGCCCCAGCATTTT
j_call: TRBJ1-5
cdr3_length: 14
v_call: TRBV27
clone_size: NA
d_call: NA

cdr3_aa: CASLGTGGNQPQHF
cdr3_nt: TGTGCCAGCCTTGGGACAGGGGGCAATCAGCCCCAGCATTTT
j_call: TRBJ1-5
cdr3_length: 14
v_call: TRBV6-5
clone_size: NA
d_call: TRBD1

cdr3_aa: CASSREGPDTQYF
cdr3_nt: TGTGCCAGCAGCCGGGAGGGACCAGATACGCAGTATTTT
j_call: TRBJ2-3
cdr3_length: 13
v_call: TRBV5-6
clone_size: NA
d_call: TRBD2

cdr3_aa: CASSMNGTPNYGYTF
cdr3_nt: TGTGCCAGCAGCATGAACGGGACACCTAATTATGGCTACACCTTC
j_call: TRBJ1-2
cdr3_length: 15
v_call: TRBV6-5
clone_size: NA
d_call: NA

cdr3_aa: CASSPIAGAETQYF
cdr3_nt: TGTGCCAGCAGCCCCATAGCGGGGGCGGAGACCCAGTACTTC
j_call: TRBJ2-5
cdr3_length: 14
v_call: TRBV2
clone_size: NA
d_call: TRBD2

cdr3_aa: CASSSQGSYTEAFF
cdr3_nt: TGTGCCAGCAGTTCACAGGGGTCCTACACTGAAGCTTTCTTT
j_call: TRBJ1-1
cdr3_length: 14
v_call: TRBV6-5
clone_size: NA
d_call: TRBD1

cdr3_aa: CASGLGQEAEAFF
cdr3_nt: TGTGCTAGTGGTTTAGGACAGGAGGCTGAAGCTTTCTTT
j_call: TRBJ1-1
cdr3_length: 13
v_call: TRBV12-5
clone_size: NA
d_call: TRBD1

cdr3_aa: CASSIEQGDYEQYF
cdr3_nt: TGTGCCAGTAGTATCGAACAGGGAGACTACGAGCAGTACTTC
j_call: TRBJ2-7
cdr3_length: 14
v_call: TRBV19
clone_size: NA
d_call: NA

cdr3_aa: CASSPRQGSNTGELFF
cdr3_nt: TGCGCCAGCAGCCCACGACAGGGATCGAACACCGGGGAGCTGTTTTTT
j_call: TRBJ2-2
cdr3_length: 16
v_call: TRBV5-1
clone_size: NA
d_call: TRBD1

cdr3_aa: CASSVRGYEQYF
cdr3_nt: TGCGCCAGCAGCGTCAGGGGCTACGAGCAGTACTTC
j_call: TRBJ2-7
cdr3_length: 12
v_call: TRBV5-1
clone_size: NA
d_call: NA

cdr3_aa: CASSLGRRRGTYGYTF
cdr3_nt: TGTGCCAGCAGCTTAGGACGCCGCAGGGGGACCTATGGCTACACCTTC
j_call: TRBJ1-2
cdr3_length: 16
v_call: TRBV11-2
clone_size: NA
d_call: TRBD1

cdr3_aa: CASSIYQPGNQPQHF
cdr3_nt: TGTGCCAGTAGTATCTACCAACCCGGGAATCAGCCCCAGCATTTT
j_call: TRBJ1-5
cdr3_length: 15
v_call: TRBV19
clone_size: NA
d_call: NA

cdr3_aa: CASSPRGENTEAFF
cdr3_nt: TGTGCCAGTAGTCCCCGGGGAGAAAACACTGAAGCTTTCTTT
j_call: TRBJ1-1
cdr3_length: 14
v_call: TRBV19
clone_size: NA
d_call: NA

cdr3_aa: CASIVAFLNTEAFF
cdr3_nt: TGTGCCAGCATAGTAGCCTTCTTGAACACTGAAGCTTTCTTT
j_call: TRBJ1-1
cdr3_length: 14
v_call: TRBV21-1
clone_size: NA
d_call: NA

cdr3_aa: CASSLRGEQRAFF
cdr3_nt: TGTGCCAGCAGTTTACGGGGGGAACAAAGGGCTTTCTTT
j_call: TRBJ1-1
cdr3_length: 13
v_call: TRBV12-3/TRBV12-4
clone_size: NA
d_call: NA

cdr3_aa: CASTLTGVLSYGYTF
cdr3_nt: TGTGCCAGCACCCTCACAGGGGTGCTTAGCTATGGCTACACCTTC
j_call: TRBJ1-2
cdr3_length: 15
v_call: TRBV7-9
clone_size: NA
d_call: TRBD1

cdr3_aa: CASSKEGISNEQFF
cdr3_nt: TGTGCCAGCAGCAAAGAGGGTATCTCCAATGAGCAGTTCTTC
j_call: TRBJ2-1
cdr3_length: 14
v_call: TRBV2
clone_size: NA
d_call: NA

cdr3_aa: CASSHVRTSGGAGNEQFF
cdr3_nt: TGTGCCAGCAGCCACGTCCGGACTAGCGGGGGGGCAGGCAATGAGCAGTTCTTC
j_call: TRBJ2-1
cdr3_length: 18
v_call: TRBV13
clone_size: NA
d_call: TRBD2

cdr3_aa: CASSLGTSGGTDTQYF
cdr3_nt: TGTGCCAGCAGCTTGGGAACTAGCGGGGGCACAGATACGCAGTATTTT
j_call: TRBJ2-3
cdr3_length: 16
v_call: TRBV5-4
clone_size: few
d_call: TRBD2

cdr3_aa: CASSLSGTGTGNTIYF
cdr3_nt: TGCGCCAGCAGCTTATCGGGGACAGGGACTGGAAACACCATATATTTT
j_call: TRBJ1-3
cdr3_length: 16
v_call: TRBV5-1
clone_size: NA
d_call: TRBD1

cdr3_aa: CSVLVIGAYEQYF
cdr3_nt: TGCAGCGTCCTCGTCATCGGGGCCTACGAGCAGTACTTC
j_call: TRBJ2-7
cdr3_length: 13
v_call: TRBV29-1
clone_size: NA
d_call: NA

cdr3_aa: CASSPEKLFGETQYF
cdr3_nt: TGTGCCAGTAGTCCGGAAAAACTCTTCGGGGAGACCCAGTACTTC
j_call: TRBJ2-5
cdr3_length: 15
v_call: TRBV19
clone_size: NA
d_call: NA

cdr3_aa: CASSLGTSDGYTF
cdr3_nt: TGTGCCAGCAGCTTAGGGACTAGTGATGGCTACACCTTC
j_call: TRBJ1-2
cdr3_length: 13
v_call: TRBV7-2
clone_size: NA
d_call: NA

cdr3_aa: CASRDRAQTNEKLFF
cdr3_nt: TGTGCCAGCAGGGACAGGGCCCAAACTAATGAAAAACTGTTTTTT
j_call: TRBJ1-4
cdr3_length: 15
v_call: TRBV2
clone_size: NA
d_call: TRBD1

cdr3_aa: CASSLTGTAGNTIYF
cdr3_nt: TGTGCCAGCAGCTTGACCGGGACAGCGGGAAACACCATATATTTT
j_call: TRBJ1-3
cdr3_length: 15
v_call: TRBV7-9
clone_size: NA
d_call: TRBD1

cdr3_aa: CASTDSPDSYNEQFF
cdr3_nt: TGTGCCAGTACTGACTCACCTGACTCCTACAATGAGCAGTTCTTC
j_call: TRBJ2-1
cdr3_length: 15
v_call: TRBV19
clone_size: NA
d_call: NA

cdr3_aa: CASSLDVLTERFF
cdr3_nt: TGTGCCAGCAGCTTGGACGTACTCACGGAGCGGTTCTTC
j_call: TRBJ2-1
cdr3_length: 13
v_call: TRBV5-5
clone_size: once
d_call: NA

cdr3_aa: CSASVASGNTIYF
cdr3_nt: TGCAGTGCTAGTGTAGCCTCTGGAAACACCATATATTTT
j_call: TRBJ1-3
cdr3_length: 13
v_call: TRBV20-1
clone_size: NA
d_call: NA

cdr3_aa: CASRGVGSSYNEQFF
cdr3_nt: TGTGCCTCAAGAGGAGTAGGGAGCTCCTACAATGAGCAGTTCTTC
j_call: TRBJ2-1
cdr3_length: 15
v_call: TRBV19
clone_size: NA
d_call: NA

cdr3_aa: CASKDRVNTEAFF
cdr3_nt: TGTGCCAGTAAGGACAGGGTTAACACTGAAGCTTTCTTT
j_call: TRBJ1-1
cdr3_length: 13
v_call: TRBV19
clone_size: NA
d_call: TRBD1

cdr3_aa: CASSFRAFF
cdr3_nt: TGTGCCAGCAGCTTTAGAGCTTTCTTT
j_call: TRBJ1-1
cdr3_length: 9
v_call: TRBV7-7
clone_size: once
d_call: NA

cdr3_aa: CASRLQGAPDTEAFF
cdr3_nt: TGTGCCAGCAGACTACAGGGGGCGCCGGACACTGAAGCTTTCTTT
j_call: TRBJ1-1
cdr3_length: 15
v_call: TRBV5-8
clone_size: few
d_call: TRBD1

cdr3_aa: CASSGASGHGNQPQHF
cdr3_nt: TGTGCCAGCAGTGGAGCTTCGGGACATGGCAATCAGCCCCAGCATTTT
j_call: TRBJ1-5
cdr3_length: 16
v_call: TRBV2
clone_size: once
d_call: NA

cdr3_aa: CASSLQGGEQPQHF
cdr3_nt: TGCGCCAGCAGCTTACAGGGTGGGGAGCAGCCCCAGCATTTT
j_call: TRBJ1-5
cdr3_length: 14
v_call: TRBV5-1
clone_size: NA
d_call: NA

cdr3_aa: CASSGQGATNEKLFF
cdr3_nt: TGTGCCAGCAGTGGACAGGGGGCAACTAATGAAAAACTGTTTTTT
j_call: TRBJ1-4
cdr3_length: 15
v_call: TRBV2
clone_size: NA
d_call: TRBD1

cdr3_aa: CASSSMPVGYTF
cdr3_nt: TGTGCCAGCAGCTCAATGCCAGTTGGCTACACCTTC
j_call: TRBJ1-2
cdr3_length: 12
v_call: TRBV28
clone_size: NA
d_call: NA

cdr3_aa: CATSDPRRNSNQPQHF
cdr3_nt: TGTGCCACCAGTGATCCCCGGAGAAATAGCAATCAGCCCCAGCATTTT
j_call: TRBJ1-5
cdr3_length: 16
v_call: TRBV24-1
clone_size: NA
d_call: NA

cdr3_aa: CASSHPSGGLNEQFF
cdr3_nt: TGTGCCAGCAGCCACCCTAGCGGGGGTCTCAATGAGCAGTTCTTC
j_call: TRBJ2-1
cdr3_length: 15
v_call: TRBV13
clone_size: NA
d_call: TRBD2

cdr3_aa: CASSEWVGDGNQPQHF
cdr3_nt: TGTGCCAGCAGTGAATGGGTAGGGGATGGCAATCAGCCCCAGCATTTT
j_call: TRBJ1-5
cdr3_length: 16
v_call: TRBV6-1
clone_size: NA
d_call: NA

cdr3_aa: CATSDGTSGLNEQFF
cdr3_nt: TGTGCCACCAGTGATGGGACTAGCGGCCTCAATGAGCAGTTCTTC
j_call: TRBJ2-1
cdr3_length: 15
v_call: TRBV24-1
clone_size: NA
d_call: TRBD2

cdr3_aa: CASSQGTYEQYF
cdr3_nt: TGTGCCAGTAGTCAGGGGACCTACGAGCAGTACTTC
j_call: TRBJ2-7
cdr3_length: 12
v_call: TRBV19
clone_size: NA
d_call: NA

cdr3_aa: CATSDLAGVDEKLFF
cdr3_nt: TGTGCCACCAGTGATTTGGCAGGGGTGGACGAAAAACTGTTTTTT
j_call: TRBJ1-4
cdr3_length: 15
v_call: TRBV24-1
clone_size: NA
d_call: NA

cdr3_aa: CASSTDYTTTAEQYF
cdr3_nt: TGTGCCAGCAGCACGGACTACACGACAACCGCCGAGCAGTACTTC
j_call: TRBJ2-7
cdr3_length: 15
v_call: TRBV7-2
clone_size: once
d_call: NA